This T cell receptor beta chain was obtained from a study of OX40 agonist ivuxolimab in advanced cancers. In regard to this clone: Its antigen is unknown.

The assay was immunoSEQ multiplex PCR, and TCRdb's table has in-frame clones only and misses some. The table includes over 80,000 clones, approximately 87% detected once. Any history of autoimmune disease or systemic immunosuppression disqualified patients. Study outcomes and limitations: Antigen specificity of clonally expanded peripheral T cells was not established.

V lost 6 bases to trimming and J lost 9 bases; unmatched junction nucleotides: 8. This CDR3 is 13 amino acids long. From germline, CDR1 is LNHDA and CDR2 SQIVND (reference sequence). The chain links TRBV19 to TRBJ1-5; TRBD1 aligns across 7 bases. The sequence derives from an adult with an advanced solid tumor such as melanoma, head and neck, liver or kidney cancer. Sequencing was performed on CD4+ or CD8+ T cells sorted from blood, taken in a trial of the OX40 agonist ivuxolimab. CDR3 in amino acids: CASRGGQIRPQHF. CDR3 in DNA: TGTGCCAGTAGAGGGGGACAGATCAGGCCCCAGCATTTT. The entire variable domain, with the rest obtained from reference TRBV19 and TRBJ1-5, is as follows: DGGITQSPKYLFRKEGQNVTLSCEQNLNHDAMYWYRQDPGQGLRLIYYSQIVNDFQKGDIAEGYSVSREKKESFPLTVTSAQKNPTAFYLCASRGGQIRPQHFGDGTRLSIL.